A single sample is the source of the 6 T cell receptor beta chains below, sequenced in a study of spatial heterogeneity in lung cancer (dated by TCRdb to the late 2010s). The sample's time point label, decoded: sample taken at primary tumor resection. The library came from 5' RACE. The sequencer was a NextSeq 500. Starting from the raw public reads, TCRdb applied fastp trimming at Q25, assembled clones with MiXCR and retained in-frame beta chains. Entries are consolidated by CDR3 protein sequence, retaining the most common genes and DNA. This sample holds roughly 25,000 distinct CDR3 sequences; about 7.2% were observed only once. Roughly an eighth of the sample is taken by the ten largest. The sequenced sample was PBMCs, obtained at surgery. These receptors were collected from a male donor with early-stage non-small cell lung cancer.

This clonotype was seen a few times. The chain has TRBV23-1 and TRBJ2-7, with TRBD1 identical over 10 bases. TRBV23-1 is an ORF, with its function uncertain. V trimming: 7 bases; J trimming: 5 bases; junction bases outside the gene matches: 5. The CDR3 consists of 13 residues. The CDR3 DNA reads TGCGCCAGCACGACAGGGGGCAACGACGAGCAGTACTTC. Translating it yields CASTTGGNDEQYF.

This clonotype appeared many times. The rearrangement joins TRBV12-3 or TRBV12-4 to TRBJ2-5; D not resolved. The CDR3 is made up of 11 amino acids. V gave up 6 bases and J gave up 5 bases, with 7 bases separating them. CDR3 in amino acids: CASSRTETQYF. CDR3 coding DNA: TGTGCCAGCAGCCGGACGGAGACCCAGTACTTC.

This chain links TRBV27 with TRBJ2-1; maybe TRBD1 (6 bases). V was trimmed by 5 bases and J by 10 bases, leaving 15 bases between them. CDR3 length equals 13 residues. The germline CDR1 and CDR2 sequences are MNHEY and SMNVEV (reference sequence). The CDR3 region is CASSLRAGTEQFF. In DNA form, the CDR3 reads TGTGCCAGCAGTCTGAGGGCCGGGACAGAGCAGTTCTTC.

This clonotype appeared many times. The chain couples TRBV29-1 to TRBJ2-5, with 9 bases aligning to TRBD1. The germline CDR1 and CDR2 sequences are SQVTM and ANQGSEA. The J segment lost 5 bases and the V segment lost 6 bases, leaving 10 bases of the junction unmatched. This CDR3 spans 14 amino acids. CDR3 nucleotides: TGCAGCGTGTGGACAGGGGTAATGAGGGAGACCCAGTACTTC. As protein: CSVWTGVMRETQYF.

The table lists this clonotype with many counts. J is TRBJ1-2 and V is TRBV5-1; 8 nucleotides agree with TRBD1. The germline V gene has CDR1 SGHRS and CDR2 YFSETQ. The CDR3 extends over 13 amino acids. With 0 bases clipped from V and 6 bases from J, the junction kept 1 base outside the gene matches. CDR3: CASSLGQGNGYTF. DNA for the CDR3: TGCGCCAGCAGCTTGGGACAGGGGAATGGCTACACCTTC.

This clonotype has a handful of counts. This chain's CDR3 is CASTSRGNYGYTF. The CDR3 nucleotides are TGTGCCAGCACTTCCAGGGGAAACTATGGCTACACCTTC. The V call is TRBV6-6, the J call TRBJ1-2; D possibly corresponds to TRBD1 (6 bases). The CDR3 covers 13 residues. Germline V lookup: CDR1 MNHNY, CDR2 SVGAGI (reference sequence). V was pared by 7 bases and J by 2 bases, with 11 bases between.